This T cell receptor (beta chain) originates from a study of T-cell memory formation after mild COVID-19. Whole-study context: TCR clusters mostly belonged to single donors.

CDR3 length equals 13 residues. Germline CDR1 KGHSH, CDR2 LQKENI. The ends were cut back, 3 bases at V and 9 bases at J, with 12 bases in the middle. Study-wide points: Pre-infection memory showed some responding clones, and this suggested that cross-reactive memory joined. Clones contracting across day 15 to 85 had a balanced CD4/CD8 profile; later expanding clones leaned CD4+.

This clonotype turned up a few times. Its antigen is unknown. MiXCR, run by TCRdb on the 5' RACE reads, gives a single entry per CDR3 protein. The table lists 220,000 or so distinct CDR3 sequences, 9.5% to 10% of them singletons. The J gene is TRBJ2-1, the V gene TRBV18; no definite D call. The sequenced sample consisted of PBMCs or a T cell subset sorted from them (not recorded which). The TCR sequence derives from a man in his late teens or twenties who had mild COVID-19 (a few samples of this study predate the infection). Cell type and time point are not known. This CDR3 is CASSPSYGPEQFF. CDR3 sequence (DNA): TGTGCCAGCTCACCTAGTTATGGCCCTGAGCAGTTCTTC.